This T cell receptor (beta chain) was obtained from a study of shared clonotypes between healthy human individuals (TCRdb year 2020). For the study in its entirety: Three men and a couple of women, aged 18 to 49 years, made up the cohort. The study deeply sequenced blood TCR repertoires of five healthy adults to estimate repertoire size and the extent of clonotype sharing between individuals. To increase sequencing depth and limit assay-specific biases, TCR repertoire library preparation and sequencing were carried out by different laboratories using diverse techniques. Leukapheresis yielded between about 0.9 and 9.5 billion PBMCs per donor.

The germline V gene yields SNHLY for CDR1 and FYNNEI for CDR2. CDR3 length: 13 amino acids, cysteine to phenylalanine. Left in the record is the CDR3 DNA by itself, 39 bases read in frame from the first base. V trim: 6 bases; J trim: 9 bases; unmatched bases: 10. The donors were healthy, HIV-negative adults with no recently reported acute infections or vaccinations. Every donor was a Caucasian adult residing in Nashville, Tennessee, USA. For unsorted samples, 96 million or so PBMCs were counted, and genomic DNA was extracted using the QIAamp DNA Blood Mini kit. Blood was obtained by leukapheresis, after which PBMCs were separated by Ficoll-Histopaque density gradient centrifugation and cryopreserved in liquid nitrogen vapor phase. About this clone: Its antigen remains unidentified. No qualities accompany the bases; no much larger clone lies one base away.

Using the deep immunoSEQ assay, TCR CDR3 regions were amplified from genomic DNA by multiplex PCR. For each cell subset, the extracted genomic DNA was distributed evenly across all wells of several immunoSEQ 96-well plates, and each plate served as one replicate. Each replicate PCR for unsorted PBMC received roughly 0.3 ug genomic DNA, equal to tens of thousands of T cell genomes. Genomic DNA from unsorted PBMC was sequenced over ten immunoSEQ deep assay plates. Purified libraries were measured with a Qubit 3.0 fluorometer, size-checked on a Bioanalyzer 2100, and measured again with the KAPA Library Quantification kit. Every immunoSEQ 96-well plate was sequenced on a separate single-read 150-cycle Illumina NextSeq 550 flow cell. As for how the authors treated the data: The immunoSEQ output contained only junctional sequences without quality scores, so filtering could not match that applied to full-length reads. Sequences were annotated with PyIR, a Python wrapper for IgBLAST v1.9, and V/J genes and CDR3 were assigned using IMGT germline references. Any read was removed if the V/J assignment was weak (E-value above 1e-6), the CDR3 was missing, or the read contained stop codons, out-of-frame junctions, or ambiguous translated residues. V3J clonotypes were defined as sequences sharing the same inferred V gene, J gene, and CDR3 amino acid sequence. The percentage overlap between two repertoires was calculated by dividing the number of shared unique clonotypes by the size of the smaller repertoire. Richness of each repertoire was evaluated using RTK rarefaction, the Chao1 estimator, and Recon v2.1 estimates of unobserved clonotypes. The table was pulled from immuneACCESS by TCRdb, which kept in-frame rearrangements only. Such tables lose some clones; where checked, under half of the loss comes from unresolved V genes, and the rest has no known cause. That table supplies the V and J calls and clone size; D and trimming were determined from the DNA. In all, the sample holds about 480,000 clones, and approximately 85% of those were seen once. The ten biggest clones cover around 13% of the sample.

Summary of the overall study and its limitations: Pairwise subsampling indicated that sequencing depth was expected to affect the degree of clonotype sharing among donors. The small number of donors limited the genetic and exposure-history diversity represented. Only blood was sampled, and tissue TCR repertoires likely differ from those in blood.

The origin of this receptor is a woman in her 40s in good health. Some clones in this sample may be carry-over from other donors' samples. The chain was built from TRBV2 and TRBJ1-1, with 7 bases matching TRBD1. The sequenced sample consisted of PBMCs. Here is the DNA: TGTGCCAGCAGCAGGGACAGCCCCCAACAAGCTTTCTTT. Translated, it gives CASSRDSPQQAFF.